These 15 T cell receptor beta chains were all obtained from the same sample, sequenced in a study of blood T cell repertoires in COVID-19. The assay was immunoSEQ multiplex PCR, and TCRdb's table has in-frame clones only and misses some. The sample contains about 210,000 clones, less than 90% of which appear only once. Material: peripheral blood. Receptor source: a man aged 35 to 55 with acute or convalescent COVID-19.

The chain couples TRBV9 to TRBJ2-4, with D unresolved. Germline loops: CDR1 SGDLS, CDR2 YYNGEE. V lost 0 bases and J lost 5, with 12 bases in between. This CDR3 is built from 15 residues. DNA of the CDR3: TGTGCCAGCAGCGTAGGTACCTCGGTGGAAAACATTCAGTACTTC. This gives the protein CASSVGTSVENIQYF.

J is TRBJ2-1 and V is TRBV5-1; tentatively, D is TRBD1 (6 bases). The V and J ends lost 1 base and 5 bases respectively, with 13 bases between them. This CDR3 has 15 residues. CDR1 SGHRS and CDR2 YFSETQ come from the germline V gene. The CDR3 nucleotides are TGCGCCAGCAGCTTGTACAGGGTTGGTGACAATGAGCAGTTCTTC. Translation gives CASSLYRVGDNEQFF. The entire variable domain, with the rest obtained from reference TRBV5-1 and TRBJ2-1, is as follows: KAGVTQTPRYLIKTRGQQVTLSCSPISGHRSVSWYQQTPGQGLQFLFEYFSETQRNKGNFPGRFSGRQFSNSRSEMNVSTLELGDSALYLCASSLYRVGDNEQFFGPGTRLTVL.

The chain uses TRBV30 and TRBJ1-2, with D possibly being TRBD1 (6 bases). The germline CDR1 and CDR2 sequences are GTSNPN and SVGIG (reference sequence). The CDR3 sequence is 13 residues long. V was trimmed by 0 bases and J by 10 bases, leaving 15 bases between them. CDR3: CAWSVLQGRVYTF. In DNA form, the CDR3 reads TGTGCCTGGAGTGTACTACAGGGTCGGGTCTACACCTTC.

The chain carries TRBV4-3 and TRBJ2-7; the match to TRBD2 covers 8 bases. V shed 0 bases, J shed 2 bases, and the junction held 6 bases outside the gene matches. The CDR3 is 16 residues long. Looked up from germline, CDR1 is LGHNA and CDR2 is YSLEER. The DNA of the CDR3 is TGCGCCAGCAGCCAAGAGGCGGGAGGTGAAACCTACGAGCAGTACTTC. This gives the protein CASSQEAGGETYEQYF.

V and J are TRBV28 and TRBJ1-5, with 12 nucleotides matching TRBD1. Trimming took 3 bases from V and 3 from J; bases not matched to a gene: 3. This CDR3 is built from 16 residues. Germline V gene data show CDR1 as MDHEN and CDR2 as SYDVKM. The CDR3 loop is CASSLAGQGANQPQHF. The CDR3 DNA sequence: TGTGCCAGCAGTTTGGCGGGACAGGGGGCCAATCAGCCCCAGCATTTT.

This chain uses TRBV5-1 with TRBJ2-3, with 9 bases lining up with TRBD2. In germline, CDR1 is SGHRS, CDR2 YFSETQ. CDR3 length: 16 residues. Unmatched junction bases numbered 5, after V lost 3 bases and J lost 0 bases. The CDR3 spells CASSSGLASSTDTQYF. CDR3 nucleotides: TGCGCCAGCAGCTCTGGACTAGCGAGTAGCACAGATACGCAGTATTTT.

This chain links TRBV28 with TRBJ1-2; D gene uncertain. Trimming cost V 4 bases and J 8 bases, with 14 bases left between them. Germline V gives CDR1 MDHEN, CDR2 SYDVKM. The CDR3 spans 13 residues. The CDR3 region is CASSSDPLRGYTF. CDR3 coding DNA: TGTGCCAGCAGTTCCGATCCCCTTCGGGGCTACACCTTC.

This rearrangement joins TRBV7-9 to TRBJ2-2; TRBD2 matches at 7 bases. This CDR3 contains 15 residues. Germline values: CDR1 SEHNR, CDR2 FQNEAQ (reference sequence). With V trimmed by 3 bases and J by 5 bases, 6 bases remained unmatched. The CDR3 reads CASSFPGLGTGELFF. Written as DNA, the CDR3 is TGTGCCAGCAGCTTCCCCGGACTAGGGACCGGGGAGCTGTTTTTT.

The V call is TRBV28, the J call TRBJ1-5; the D is unclear. CDR3 length: 17 residues. In germline, CDR1 is MDHEN, CDR2 SYDVKM. The V and J ends lost 1 base and 2 bases respectively, with 15 bases between them. CDR3 in amino acids: CASSLLGARSGNQPQHF. The CDR3 bases are TGTGCCAGCAGTTTATTGGGCGCTCGGTCTGGCAATCAGCCCCAGCATTTT.

J is TRBJ2-1 and V is TRBV2, with TRBD2 matching over 14 bases. Germline V gene sequence: CDR1 SNHLY, CDR2 FYNNEI. V gave up 6 bases and J gave up 1 base; unmatched junction bases: 14. The CDR3 is 20 amino acids. CDR3: CASRTPIGTSGGPSYNEQFF. Written as DNA, the CDR3 is TGTGCCAGCAGAACCCCAATCGGGACTAGCGGGGGTCCGTCCTACAATGAGCAGTTCTTC.

This clone was recorded only once. This chain links TRBV9 with TRBJ2-6; possibly TRBD1 for D (6 bases). With 3 bases removed from V and 4 bases from J, the gap between germline ends came to 11 bases. The length of the CDR3 is 15 residues. The germline CDR1 and CDR2 sequences are SGDLS and YYNGEE. The CDR3 DNA is TGTGCCAGCAGCGCAGGGGTGACAGGGGCCAACGTCCTGACTTTC. This gives the protein CASSAGVTGANVLTF.

The chain couples TRBV10-3 to TRBJ2-3; D not resolved. Between the trimmed V and J ends, which lost 4 bases and 2 bases, there was a span of 22 bases. The CDR3 covers 18 residues. The germline V gene has CDR1 ENHRY and CDR2 SYGVKD. The CDR3 coding sequence is TGTGCCATCAGTGTAGGCAGGTCAGGTTCGAATTTCACAGATACGCAGTATTTT. Translating gives CAISVGRSGSNFTDTQYF.

This chain links TRBV18 with TRBJ1-6; a weak D match, TRBD1 (6 bases). V was cut by 2 bases and J by 5 bases, with 13 bases left in between. The CDR3 consists of 16 residues. Germline CDR1 KGHSH, CDR2 LQKENI. Here the CDR3 reads CASSPRGQGNNSPLHF. The CDR3 DNA reads TGTGCCAGCTCACCAAGGGGACAAGGCAATAATTCACCCCTCCACTTT.

V usage is TRBV9 and J usage is TRBJ2-1; D possibly corresponds to TRBD1 (6 bases). V lost 0 bases and J 5 bases, leaving 12 bases between the germline ends. This CDR3 region has 15 residues. Per the germline V gene, CDR1 is SGDLS and CDR2 is YYNGEE. The CDR3 loop is CASSVAAGTNNEQFF. CDR3 coding DNA: TGTGCCAGCAGCGTAGCGGCCGGGACAAACAATGAGCAGTTCTTC.

This sequence joins TRBV9 and TRBJ2-7; D perhaps matches TRBD2 (6 bases). V was pared by 2 bases and J by 2 bases, with 17 bases between. Germline loops: CDR1 SGDLS, CDR2 YYNGEE. This CDR3 is 16 amino acids long. The DNA of the CDR3 is TGTGCCAGCAGCGTTCAGGACTACATATCCCCCTACGAGCAGTACTTC. Encoded protein: CASSVQDYISPYEQYF. Full variable domain (missing parts from reference TRBV9 and TRBJ2-7): DSGVTQTPKHLITATGQRVTLRCSPRSGDLSVYWYQQSLDQGLQFLIQYYNGEERAKGNILERFSAQQFPDLHSELNLSSLELGDSALYFCASSVQDYISPYEQYFGPGTRLTVT.